This entry lists 28 T cell receptor beta chains sequenced from one sample in a study of T cell repertoires in cytomegalovirus infection. Each CDR3 protein gets one entry after TCRdb re-called the reads with MiXCR. The sample has hundreds of thousands of distinct CDR3 sequences; 30% to 40% are singletons. Sequenced sample: PBMCs. These TCRs come from a human donor in good health (CMV status not recorded). Some clones in this sample may be carry-over from other donors' samples.

The sample holds a few counts of this clonotype. Written as DNA, the CDR3 is TGTGCCAGTAGTATAGGGGACCCAGATACGCAGTATTTT. It is translated as CASSIGDPDTQYF. This rearrangement joins TRBV19 to TRBJ2-3; the D gene could be TRBD1 or TRBD2 (5 bases each). This CDR3 comprises 13 residues. The V gene lost 1 base and the J gene lost 4 bases, with 6 bases spanning the gap. Germline loops: CDR1 LNHDA, CDR2 SQIVND (reference sequence).

On this clonotype: Compared with germline, one end of the junction differs, possibly owing to a read error. DNA for the CDR3: TGTGCCAGCAGCTTGATGGGACTAGGGAGCACAGATACGCAGTATTTT. It is translated as CASSLMGLGSTDTQYF. The rearrangement uses TRBV5-3 and TRBJ2-3; 8 nucleotides align to TRBD2. TRBV5-3 is noted as an ORF with a role that remains uncertain. CDR3 size: 16 residues.

This clonotype showed up many times. This sequence joins TRBV28 and TRBJ1-5; tentatively, D is TRBD1 (5 bases). This CDR3 region has 15 residues. The germline gives CDR1 MDHEN, CDR2 SYDVKM. V was shortened by 6 bases and J by 1 base, with 13 bases between the two germline ends. The CDR3 loop reads CASSKQGASNQPQHF. The CDR3 bases are TGTGCCAGCAGCAAGCAGGGCGCAAGCAATCAGCCCCAGCATTTT. The full variable domain, its missing parts supplied by reference TRBV28 and TRBJ1-5, is DVKVTQSSRYLVKRTGEKVFLECVQDMDHENMFWYRQDPGLGLRLIYFSYDVKMKEKGDIPEGYSVSREKKERFSLILESASTNQTSMYLCASSKQGASNQPQHFGDGTRLSIL.

V and J are TRBV2 and TRBJ1-1; 9 bases fit TRBD1. Germline V lookup: CDR1 SNHLY, CDR2 FYNNEI. V dropped 1 base and J dropped 7; count of bases not matched to a gene: 10. This CDR3 region has 16 residues. The CDR3 DNA sequence: TGTGCCAGCAGTGAAGTTAATATGGGGACAGGGCGTGAAGCTTTCTTT. The encoded protein is CASSEVNMGTGREAFF.

Of note for this clonotype: The junction does not match germline at one end; this may be a read error. The CDR3 DNA reads TGTGCCCGCAGTGAACCCCGTCGGAGGGACAGGGCCACAGATACGCAGTATTTT. Amino acids: CARSEPRRRDRATDTQYF. V is TRBV6-1 and J is TRBJ2-3, with TRBD1 identical over 9 bases. This CDR3 is built from 18 residues. The germline V gene has CDR1 MNHNS and CDR2 SASEGT.

Worth noting for this clonotype: A much larger clone lies a single base off, so this may be a read error. The chain carries TRBV7-2 and TRBJ1-4; D remains unclear. The CDR3 is 13 residues long. CDR1 and CDR2 from the germline V gene are SGHTA and FQGNSA. In DNA form, the CDR3 reads TGTGTCAGCAGCTCTGCAACTAATGAAAAACTGTTTTTT. This encodes CVSSSATNEKLFF.

This clonotype was picked up a small number of times. This chain uses TRBV6-5 with TRBJ2-2, with TRBD1 matching over 11 bases. This CDR3 is 15 amino acids long. Germline V lookup: CDR1 MNHEY, CDR2 SVGAGI. V lost 5 bases to trimming and J lost 7 bases; unmatched junction nucleotides: 6. This CDR3 is CASSTGQGAFGELFF. CDR3 bases: TGTGCCAGCAGTACCGGACAGGGGGCGTTCGGGGAGCTGTTTTTT.

This clonotype was counted between two and nine times. The V gene is TRBV6-1, the J gene TRBJ2-5; D is unclear. The length of the CDR3 is 11 residues. Germline-derived CDR1 and CDR2 are MNHNS and SASEGT. Trimming removed 8 bases at V and 5 bases at J, with 9 bases between. The CDR3 is CASGIRETQYF. The CDR3 bases are TGTGCCAGCGGTATCCGGGAGACCCAGTACTTC.

A few counts support this clonotype. The chain employs TRBV5-8 and TRBJ1-6, with a tentative D call TRBD1 (5 bases). The CDR3 loop spans 13 amino acids. Germline assignment: CDR1 SGHTS and CDR2 YDEGEE. Trimming left V 2 bases short and J 9 bases short, with 9 bases between. The CDR3 nucleotides are TGTGCCAGCAGCTTAGGGACTGCTTCACCCCTCCACTTT. The encoded protein is CASSLGTASPLHF.

The chain joins TRBV7-3 to TRBJ2-1; 13 nucleotides agree with TRBD2. This CDR3 comprises 16 residues. Trimming cost V 5 bases and J 7 bases; bases outside gene matches: 8. Germline lookup yields CDR1 SGHTA and CDR2 FQGTGA. The CDR3 loop is CASSVLGTSGVNEQFF. In DNA form, the CDR3 reads TGTGCCAGCAGCGTCCTTGGGACTAGCGGGGTTAATGAGCAGTTCTTC.

Regarding this clonotype: A read error may explain this, as a much larger clone is one base away. The V call is TRBV28, the J call TRBJ2-5; tentative D call: TRBD2 (5 bases). This CDR3 comprises 16 residues. The germline CDR1 and CDR2 sequences are MDHEN and SYDVKM. V dropped 3 bases and J dropped 4 bases, with 18 bases sitting between them. The CDR3 bases are TGTGCCAGCAGTTTGTTCGTTCTTACCGGGGTAGAGACCCAGTACTTC. Its translation: CASSLFVLTGVETQYF.

The chain uses TRBV5-6 and TRBJ1-5; weak D call: TRBD1 (6 bases). CDR3 size: 14 residues. The ends were cut back, 0 bases at V and 5 bases at J, with 9 bases in the middle. Germline lookup yields CDR1 SGHDT and CDR2 YYEEEE. CDR3 in DNA: TGTGCCAGCAGCTTGGGGGGGGCGGATCAGCCCCAGCATTTT. It translates to CASSLGGADQPQHF. The full variable domain, in which reference TRBV5-6 and TRBJ1-5 provide the parts outside the CDR3, is DAGVTQSPTHLIKTRGQQVTLRCSPKSGHDTVSWYQQALGQGPQFIFQYYEEEERQRGNFPDRFSGHQFPNYSSELNVNALLLGDSALYLCASSLGGADQPQHFGDGTRLSIL.

The chain has TRBV5-4 and TRBJ2-1, with a tentative D call TRBD2 (5 bases). Germline V gene sequence: CDR1 SGHNT, CDR2 YYREEE (reference sequence). This CDR3 has 15 amino acids. V lost 4 bases and J 2 bases, leaving 13 bases between the germline ends. In DNA, the CDR3 is TGTGCCAGCAGCCCCTTCTCCGGGGCCTACAATGAGCAGTTCTTC. It specifies CASSPFSGAYNEQFF.

The chain employs TRBV7-9 and TRBJ1-1; tentative D call: TRBD1 (6 bases). CDR1 is SEHNR, CDR2 FQNEAQ, per germline (reference sequence). This CDR3 comprises 15 residues. Trimming took off 5 bases at V and 4 bases at J, with 17 bases between the two ends. The CDR3 nucleotides are TGTGCCAGCAGCCCGCGAACAGGGTGGACCACTGAAGCTTTCTTT. Protein product: CASSPRTGWTTEAFF.

The J gene is TRBJ2-1, the V gene TRBV7-8; the D gene is possibly TRBD2 (7 bases). Trimming pared 5 bases from V and 8 bases from J, leaving 22 bases between. This CDR3 has 16 amino acids. Per the germline V gene, CDR1 is SGHVS and CDR2 is FQNEAQ. DNA for the CDR3: TGTGCCAGCAGCCTCTGGAATGGGAAAGGGGGGGATGAGCAGTTCTTC. This gives the protein CASSLWNGKGGDEQFF.

This clonotype was recorded at least ten times. This sequence joins TRBV28 and TRBJ1-5, with no clear D. With 5 bases removed from V and 5 bases from J, the gap between germline ends came to 7 bases. Germline V gene lookup returns CDR1 MDHEN and CDR2 SYDVKM. This CDR3 spans 12 amino acids. The CDR3 reads CASSQVYQPQHF. The CDR3 nucleotides are TGTGCCAGCAGTCAAGTTTATCAGCCCCAGCATTTT.

This clonotype appeared a few times. This chain joins TRBV4-3 and TRBJ2-7, with D perhaps TRBD1 or TRBD2 (6 bases each). V was pared by 4 bases and J by 6 bases, with 22 bases between. Germline CDR1 LGHNA, CDR2 YSLEER. The length of the CDR3 is 16 residues. The CDR3 is CASSPTGTFPGAEQYF. In DNA form, the CDR3 reads TGCGCCAGCAGCCCCACAGGGACTTTCCCAGGCGCCGAGCAGTACTTC.

This chain joins TRBV20-1 and TRBJ2-7; D is unclear. CDR1 is DFQATT and CDR2 is SNEGSKA in the germline V gene (reference sequence). V was pared by 4 bases and J by 6 bases, with 13 bases between. The CDR3 extends over 12 amino acids. The CDR3 nucleotides are TGCAGTGCTAATGACAATTTAGCCGAGCAGTACTTC. It specifies CSANDNLAEQYF.

V is TRBV7-2 and J is TRBJ2-1; 12 bases are a match to TRBD2. Germline trimming cut 2 bases from V and 0 bases from J; bases unmatched to any gene: 11. Looked up from germline, CDR1 is SGHTA and CDR2 is FQGNSA. CDR3 length: 20 residues. The CDR3 here is CASSLSPNTSGGPSYNEQFF. The CDR3 DNA sequence: TGTGCCAGCAGCTTATCCCCAAATACTAGCGGGGGGCCCTCCTACAATGAGCAGTTCTTC.

The chain uses TRBV6-1 and TRBJ1-1; the D gene is possibly TRBD1 (5 bases). CDR1 is MNHNS, CDR2 SASEGT, per germline. Trimming stripped 8 bases from V and 3 bases from J, with 13 bases between. The CDR3 length is 13 residues. The CDR3 is CASSPAGHTEAFF. As DNA, the CDR3 is TGTGCCAGCTCCCCCGCAGGGCACACTGAAGCTTTCTTT.

This clonotype was detected many times. J is TRBJ1-1 and V is TRBV3-1; no firm D call. CDR1 is LGHDT, CDR2 YNNKEL, per germline (reference sequence). The CDR3 sequence is 14 residues long. Trimming took off 1 base at V and 0 bases at J, with 6 bases between the two ends. As DNA, the CDR3 is TGTGCCAGCAGCCAAGGAGGACTGAACACTGAAGCTTTCTTT. It yields the protein CASSQGGLNTEAFF. Full variable domain (rest looked up from reference TRBV3-1 and TRBJ1-1): DTAVSQTPKYLVTQMGNDKSIKCEQNLGHDTMYWYKQDSKKFLKIMFSYNNKELIINETVPNRFSPKSPDKAHLNLHINSLELGDSAVYFCASSQGGLNTEAFFGQGTRLTVV.

In this sample, this clonotype turned up a few times. The chain employs TRBV12-3 or TRBV12-4 and TRBJ1-6; D gene unclear. The CDR3 is 15 residues long. The V end was cut by 6 bases, the J end by 6 bases, with 15 bases between. The CDR3 DNA is TGTGCCAGCAGCCACGCGACCGGACCTAATTCACCCCTCCACTTT. This gives the protein CASSHATGPNSPLHF.

This clonotype was found a few times. This rearrangement joins TRBV19 to TRBJ1-2; no definite D call. Trimming removed 5 bases at V and 2 bases at J, with 9 bases between. Germline V gene data show CDR1 as LNHDA and CDR2 as SQIVND (reference sequence). The CDR3 consists of 13 residues. The DNA of the CDR3 is TGTGCCAGTAGTCAGACCGACAACTATGGCTACACCTTC. It yields the protein CASSQTDNYGYTF.

This chain joins TRBV20-1 and TRBJ2-7; D not resolved. CDR1 and CDR2 from the germline V gene are DFQATT and SNEGSKA (reference sequence). The CDR3 consists of 15 residues. Deletions cut 0 bases from V and 1 base from J, with 13 bases between. This CDR3 is CSARDQETGSYEQYF. The CDR3 coding sequence is TGCAGTGCTAGAGATCAAGAGACCGGATCCTACGAGCAGTACTTC.

V usage is TRBV7-6 and J usage is TRBJ1-4; 9 bases line up with TRBD1. The germline gives CDR1 SGHVS, CDR2 FNYEAQ. The CDR3 spans 14 residues. V lost 5 bases, J lost 11 bases, and 9 bases stayed unmatched. The CDR3 loop is CASSPGTGTGKLFF. Written as DNA, the CDR3 is TGTGCCAGCAGCCCAGGGACAGGGACCGGGAAACTGTTTTTT.

Worth noting for this clonotype: An end of the junction does not agree with germline; a read error may underlie this. The chain is built from TRBV7-2 and TRBJ2-7, with D possibly matching TRBD1 (5 bases). Germline CDR1 and CDR2: SGHTA and FQGNSA. The length of the CDR3 is 15 residues. The CDR3 DNA reads TGTGCCAGCAGCCCGGACATCTCATACTCCTACGATCAGTACTTC. Residues: CASSPDISYSYDQYF.

This clonotype was seen a handful of times. The CDR3 region has the DNA TGTGCCAGCAGTGCCCTAGCGCCGGGGGAGGAGACCCAGTACTTC. Encoded protein: CASSALAPGEETQYF. The rearrangement uses TRBV12-3 or TRBV12-4 and TRBJ2-5, with D maybe TRBD2 (6 bases). The CDR3 length is 15 residues. Trimming pared 5 bases from V and 5 bases from J, leaving 18 bases between.

The chain carries TRBV11-1 and TRBJ2-2; D ambiguous. Germline CDR1 SGHAT, CDR2 FQDESV (reference sequence). V lost 5 bases and J lost 2, with 12 bases in between. The CDR3 length is 15 residues. CDR3 nucleotide sequence: TGTGCCAGCAGCCACACTCTGCAAAACACCGGGGAGCTGTTTTTT. Its protein product is CASSHTLQNTGELFF.